Listed here are 26 T cell receptor beta chains from one sample, sequenced in a study of memory CD4+ T cells and cytomegalovirus serostatus. Single viable CD3+CD4+CD8-CD45RO+ cells were sorted as the memory CD4+ T cells. Sequencing used immunoSEQ multiplex PCR; TCRdb keeps in-frame clones, though not all of them. Of some 52,000 clones listed, 75% to 85% were seen once; the top ten hold around 0.83%. Sequencing was carried out using memory CD4+ T cells from blood. These receptors were taken from an adult in good health and CMV-seronegative.

The chain recombines TRBV6-5 with TRBJ1-1; no firm D call. Trimming left V 5 bases short and J 9 bases short, with 10 bases between. Germline V gives CDR1 MNHEY, CDR2 SVGAGI. The CDR3 spans 11 residues. Here the CDR3 reads CASSESRQAFF. The CDR3 DNA sequence: TGTGCCAGCAGTGAGTCCAGGCAAGCTTTCTTT.

The V call is TRBV5-4, the J call TRBJ1-2; TRBD1 is a possible D gene (6 bases). This CDR3 region has 15 residues. Per germline, CDR1 SGHNT and CDR2 YYREEE (reference sequence). Trimming took 0 bases from V and 4 from J, leaving 13 bases between them. For the CDR3, the DNA is TGTGCCAGCAGCTTGGATAGGACAGCGGGCTATGGCTACACCTTC. Translation: CASSLDRTAGYGYTF.

The V gene is TRBV28, the J gene TRBJ1-1, with 7 bases that match TRBD1. Germline V gene sequence: CDR1 MDHEN, CDR2 SYDVKM. V was clipped by 3 bases and J by 2 bases; unmatched bases: 3. CDR3 size: 14 residues. The DNA of the CDR3 is TGTGCCAGCAGTTTCAGGGGGGCTAACACTGAAGCTTTCTTT. It is translated as CASSFRGANTEAFF.

The chain couples TRBV7-2 to TRBJ1-1; D not resolved. The germline V gene encodes CDR1 SGHTA and CDR2 FQGNSA. Trimming shortened V by 5 bases and J by 2 bases, and 9 bases separated the two germline ends. The length of the CDR3 is 13 residues. The CDR3 is CASSAGRNTEAFF. The CDR3 DNA reads as TGTGCCAGCAGCGCCGGACGTAACACTGAAGCTTTCTTT.

The CDR3 here is CASRHAGFYEQYF. The CDR3 DNA reads as TGTGCCAGCAGACATGCAGGCTTTTACGAGCAGTACTTC. The V call is TRBV6-1, the J call TRBJ2-7; D is uncertain. The CDR3 has 13 amino acids. Trimming took off 6 bases at V and 4 bases at J, with 13 bases between the two ends. In germline, CDR1 is MNHNS, CDR2 SASEGT.

CDR3 DNA sequence: TGTGCCAGCAGTGAAGACCCAGGGATAGATGGCTACACCTTC. It encodes CASSEDPGIDGYTF. The rearrangement uses TRBV2 and TRBJ1-2, with D possibly TRBD1 on 5 matching bases. Looked up from germline, CDR1 is SNHLY and CDR2 is FYNNEI. The CDR3 is 14 residues long. V was clipped by 1 base and J by 6 bases, with 12 bases between them.

The V and J genes are TRBV7-2 and TRBJ1-2; unclear D gene. The germline V gene has CDR1 SGHTA and CDR2 FQGNSA. The length of the CDR3 is 14 residues. Deletions cut 1 base from V and 0 bases from J, with 6 bases between. CDR3 nucleotide sequence: TGTGCCAGCAGCTTAGTCGGAGCTAACTATGGCTACACCTTC. It specifies CASSLVGANYGYTF.

The V gene is TRBV6-5, the J gene TRBJ2-5; 7 bases agree with TRBD1. The CDR3 consists of 14 residues. V dropped 2 bases and J dropped 3; count of bases not matched to a gene: 3. Germline CDR1 is MNHEY and CDR2 is SVGAGI. The CDR3 DNA follows: TGTGCCAGCAGTTACGGACAGGATAAAGAGACCCAGTACTTC. Amino acid sequence: CASSYGQDKETQYF.

The V and J genes are TRBV12-1 and TRBJ1-3; the listed D gene, TRBD1, was not tested against the DNA. TRBV12-1 is given as a pseudogene. The CDR3 has 17 residues. The CDR3, as DNA: TGTGCCAGCAGCTTTGCCCCGACAGGGCGAATACGAAACACCATATATTTT. This gives the protein CASSFAPTGRIRNTIYF.

The rearrangement uses TRBV19 and TRBJ1-1; D is unresolved. The CDR3 covers 13 residues. Germline V gives CDR1 LNHDA, CDR2 SQIVND (reference sequence). Trimming removed 5 bases at V and 0 bases at J, with 7 bases between. CDR3 loop: CASSSRMNTEAFF. The CDR3 coding sequence is TGTGCCAGTAGTTCGAGGATGAACACTGAAGCTTTCTTT.

This chain uses TRBV4-2 with TRBJ2-5; 12 bases are shared with TRBD2. V lost 0 bases, J lost 6 bases, and 2 bases stayed unmatched. Germline values: CDR1 LGHNA, CDR2 YNFKEQ. The CDR3 is 15 amino acids. Here the CDR3 DNA reads TGTGCCAGCAGCCAAGAGACTAGCGGGGGCCAGACCCAGTACTTC. It is translated as CASSQETSGGQTQYF.

This chain links TRBV11-3 with TRBJ2-3; perhaps D is TRBD1 or TRBD2 (6 bases each). The CDR3 consists of 14 residues. Trimming took 4 bases from V and 2 from J, leaving 10 bases between them. In germline, CDR1 is SGHNT, CDR2 YENEEA. The CDR3 is CASSSGATTDTQYF. The CDR3 bases are TGTGCCAGCAGCTCGGGGGCAACCACAGATACGCAGTATTTT.

This sequence joins TRBV5-1 and TRBJ2-7, with TRBD1 as a possible D gene (5 bases). Germline assignment: CDR1 SGHRS and CDR2 YFSETQ. Between the trimmed V and J ends, which lost 5 bases and 0 bases, there was a span of 15 bases. The length of the CDR3 is 15 residues. CDR3 nucleotides: TGCGCCAGCAGTCAGGGCGGAACAAACTCCTACGAGCAGTACTTC. As protein: CASSQGGTNSYEQYF.

The rearrangement links TRBV10-3 to TRBJ2-3; possibly TRBD2 for D (5 bases). Germline V gene sequence: CDR1 ENHRY, CDR2 SYGVKD. The germline V and J ends were trimmed by 2 bases and 2 bases, with 11 bases remaining between them. There are 15 residues in the CDR3. CDR3 nucleotides: TGTGCCATCAGTGAGAGAGGAGGAAACACAGATACGCAGTATTTT. This codes for CAISERGGNTDTQYF.

The chain is built from TRBV12-5 and TRBJ2-3, with D perhaps given as TRBD1 or TRBD2 (5 bases each). Germline V lookup: CDR1 LGHNT, CDR2 FRNRAP. With 0 bases removed from V and 2 bases from J, the gap between germline ends came to 15 bases. CDR3 length: 17 amino acids. CDR3 amino acids: CASGLVRGVYDTDTQYF. CDR3 DNA: TGTGCTAGTGGTTTGGTCCGAGGGGTCTATGACACAGATACGCAGTATTTT.

The CDR3 protein is CASSEWQSGNTIYF. The CDR3 bases are TGTGCCAGCAGTGAATGGCAAAGCGGAAACACCATATATTTT. The V call is TRBV2, the J call TRBJ1-3; the D is unclear. The CDR3 length is 14 residues. V was clipped by 2 bases and J by 4 bases, with 9 bases between them. Germline CDR1 and CDR2: SNHLY and FYNNEI. Using reference TRBV2 and TRBJ1-3 for the parts outside the CDR3, the full variable domain is EPEVTQTPSHQVTQMGQEVILRCVPISNHLYFYWYRQILGQKVEFLVSFYNNEISEKSEIFDDQFSVERPDGSNFTLKIRSTKLEDSAMYFCASSEWQSGNTIYFGEGSWLTVV.

The V gene is TRBV6-1, the J gene TRBJ1-4; possibly TRBD1 for D (6 bases). The CDR3 runs 14 residues. Germline lookup yields CDR1 MNHNS and CDR2 SASEGT. Trimming removed 6 bases from V and 3 bases from J, with 11 bases in between. For the CDR3, the DNA is TGTGCCAGCAGATCGACAGGAGCTAATGAAAAACTGTTTTTT. It translates to CASRSTGANEKLFF.

The CDR3 spells CASRDAGVNYGYTF. The CDR3 DNA reads as TGTGCCAGCAGAGATGCGGGAGTTAACTATGGCTACACCTTC. The chain couples TRBV28 to TRBJ1-2; D remains ambiguous. With 6 bases removed from V and 1 base from J, the gap between germline ends came to 12 bases. The V gene's germline CDR1 is MDHEN and CDR2 SYDVKM. The CDR3 is 14 residues long.

This rearrangement joins TRBV7-9 to TRBJ1-1; D is ambiguous. The CDR3 length is 12 residues. V lost 2 bases and J lost 8, with 9 bases in between. Germline V gene sequence: CDR1 SEHNR, CDR2 FQNEAQ (reference sequence). In DNA form, the CDR3 reads TGTGCCAGCAGCTTACTAGGCCGAGAAGCTTTCTTT. Residues: CASSLLGREAFF.

The chain recombines TRBV30 with TRBJ1-3, with no clear D. The CDR3 has 11 amino acids. V shed 6 bases and J shed 2 bases, with 5 bases lying between them. Germline lookup yields CDR1 GTSNPN and CDR2 SVGIG (reference sequence). This chain's CDR3 is CACRAGNTIYF. In DNA form, the CDR3 reads TGTGCCTGTCGGGCTGGAAACACCATATATTTT.

The V and J genes are TRBV9 and TRBJ2-3; possible D gene TRBD2, 7 bases. V was shortened by 3 bases and J by 2 bases, with 13 bases between the two germline ends. Germline V lookup: CDR1 SGDLS, CDR2 YYNGEE. CDR3 length: 15 residues. DNA of the CDR3: TGTGCCAGCAGCGAGGGACGGGGGGCCACAGATACGCAGTATTTT. Amino acids: CASSEGRGATDTQYF.

The V gene is TRBV7-2, the J gene TRBJ1-2; 10 bases agree with TRBD1. The CDR3 is 14 residues long. Germline V gene sequence: CDR1 SGHTA, CDR2 FQGNSA. V gave up 3 bases and J gave up 4 bases; unmatched junction bases: 2. This CDR3 is CASSFGQGVYGYTF. CDR3 bases: TGTGCCAGCAGCTTCGGACAGGGGGTCTATGGCTACACCTTC.

This clone has just one count. The chain uses TRBV28 and TRBJ1-2, with 7 bases matching TRBD1. Germline V gene lookup returns CDR1 MDHEN and CDR2 SYDVKM. Losses at the gene ends were 3 bases for V and 8 bases for J; bases not matched to a gene: 15. The CDR3 has 16 residues. Here the CDR3 reads CASSFLSGDREEGYTF. DNA for the CDR3: TGTGCCAGCAGTTTTCTTTCGGGCGACAGGGAAGAAGGCTACACCTTC.

CDR3 DNA sequence: TGCAGCGCCTCGGGACAGGGAATTTTCAGTGGCTACACCTTC. It specifies CSASGQGIFSGYTF. The chain is built from TRBV29-1 and TRBJ1-2; 9 positions agree with TRBD1. The CDR3 totals 14 residues. Germline CDR1 reads SQVTM; CDR2 reads ANQGSEA. Trimming took 7 bases from V and 7 from J; bases not matched to a gene: 13.

This clone was detected a few times. This chain uses TRBV2 with TRBJ2-4, with unresolved D. V shed 6 bases and J shed 0 bases, with 12 bases lying between them. Germline V lookup: CDR1 SNHLY, CDR2 FYNNEI. CDR3 length: 15 amino acids. CDR3 nucleotides: TGTGCCAGCAGCTCTTCGACGGTAGCCAAAAACATTCAGTACTTC. Its protein product is CASSSSTVAKNIQYF.

In this sample, this clone turned up once. The V call is TRBV5-4, the J call TRBJ1-4; D perhaps matches TRBD1 (5 bases). Germline CDR1 SGHNT, CDR2 YYREEE (reference sequence). The CDR3 length is 17 residues. V lost 1 base to trimming and J lost 5 bases, with 18 bases between them. The CDR3 bases are TGTGCCAGCAGCTTGTCGGGGCTGCCCGGACAAAATGAAAAACTGTTTTTT. It yields the protein CASSLSGLPGQNEKLFF.